This T cell receptor (beta chain) was sequenced in a study of OX40 agonist ivuxolimab in advanced cancers. Study summary: Partial response was recorded in three patients: one hepatocellular carcinoma and two cutaneous melanoma cases. Study conclusions and caveats: Antigens targeted by the expanded peripheral T cells were not determined.

V shed 0 bases and J shed 4 bases, with 9 bases lying between them. Germline V gene lookup returns CDR1 SQVTM and CDR2 ANQGSEA. The CDR3 consists of 14 residues. Concerning this clone itself: Antigen: not known.

This table comes from immunoSEQ multiplex PCR, and its TCRdb copy is limited to in-frame clones, with some not included. The sample records roughly 64,000 clones, approximately 92% being singletons. The chain joins TRBV29-1 to TRBJ2-2, with D possibly being TRBD1 (5 bases). Sequenced here: CD4+ or CD8+ T cells sorted from blood, sampled in a trial of the OX40 agonist ivuxolimab. This sequence was found in an adult with an advanced solid tumor such as melanoma, head and neck, liver or kidney cancer. CDR3 nucleotide sequence: TGCAGCGTTGAAGAGGTAGGGGCCACCGGGGAGCTGTTTTTT. It encodes CSVEEVGATGELFF.